This T cell receptor beta chain appears in the sequencing data of a study of T cell changes during pregnancy in multiple sclerosis. Here immunoSEQ multiplex PCR was the method, and the copy in TCRdb shows in-frame clones only, minus some. The sample contains 50,000 to 60,000 clones, approximately 90% of which appear only once. This clone appeared once. V gave up 1 base and J gave up 6 bases; unmatched junction bases: 3. Germline lookup yields CDR1 SGHTA and CDR2 FQGTGA. The CDR3 length is 14 residues. The clonotype originates from a female donor in good health, enrolled as a control in a pregnancy study. Here the sequenced sample was peripheral blood, taken after pregnancy. The chain recombines TRBV7-3 with TRBJ2-1; 7 bases are a match to TRBD1. The CDR3 DNA reads as TGTGCCAGCAGCTTAAGCGCAGGGGGCAATGAGCAGTTCTTC. Encoded protein: CASSLSAGGNEQFF.